Following are 11 T cell receptor beta chains from one sample sequenced in a study of memory CD4+ T cells and cytomegalovirus serostatus. TCRdb keeps only in-frame clones here, not all; method: immunoSEQ multiplex PCR. The sample shows under 50,000 clones, approximately 78% of them seen only once. The sort gate was single viable CD3+CD4+CD8-CD45RO+ cells for memory CD4+ T cells. Sequencing used memory CD4+ T cells from blood. The receptors here all came from an adult in good health and CMV-seronegative.

The V gene is TRBV19, the J gene TRBJ2-5; 7 positions agree with TRBD2. The germline V gene has CDR1 LNHDA and CDR2 SQIVND (reference sequence). Trimming at V came to 8 bases and at J to 5 bases, leaving 5 bases not matched to a gene. The CDR3 runs to 12 residues. The CDR3 nucleotides read TGTGCCAGTGGGAGGGGAGCCGAGACCCAGTACTTC. It yields the protein CASGRGAETQYF.

In regard to this clone: Other DNA sequences in this specimen translate into the identical CDR3. This rearrangement joins TRBV29-1 to TRBJ2-3; 7 bases are shared with TRBD1. The CDR3 runs to 13 residues. Per germline, CDR1 SQVTM and CDR2 ANQGSEA. V shed 6 bases and J 1 base; nucleotides not matched to a gene: 4. The CDR3, as DNA: TGCAGCGTGAGACAGGGCGGCACAGATACGCAGTATTTT. It translates to CSVRQGGTDTQYF.

The chain joins TRBV25-1 to TRBJ1-1, with D possibly being TRBD1 (6 bases). CDR1 MGHDK and CDR2 SYGVNS come from the germline V gene. The CDR3 extends over 13 amino acids. V was cut by 5 bases and J by 5 bases, with 12 bases left in between. The CDR3 region is CASSIARGTEAFF. The CDR3 DNA sequence: TGTGCCAGCAGTATCGCCAGGGGTACTGAAGCTTTCTTT.

V usage is TRBV6-5 and J usage is TRBJ1-1, with D possibly matching TRBD1 (5 bases). Germline V CDR1 and CDR2: MNHEY, SVGAGI. V lost 6 bases and J lost 1, with 15 bases in between. The CDR3 sequence is 15 residues long. The CDR3 here is CASSPPGAWNTEAFF. The CDR3 DNA reads TGTGCCAGCAGCCCCCCCGGGGCCTGGAACACTGAAGCTTTCTTT.

The chain employs TRBV29-1 and TRBJ1-1, with D possibly being TRBD1 (6 bases). Germline V gene sequence: CDR1 SQVTM, CDR2 ANQGSEA. The CDR3 sequence is 14 residues long. The CDR3: CSWGGQGINTEAFF. The CDR3 DNA sequence: TGCAGTTGGGGAGGCCAGGGGATAAACACTGAAGCTTTCTTT.

V gene TRBV6-5 combines with J gene TRBJ2-2; D uncertain. CDR3 size: 14 residues. The germline gives CDR1 MNHEY, CDR2 SVGAGI. Trimming removed 6 bases from V and 0 bases from J, with 8 bases in between. The CDR3 coding sequence is TGTGCCAGCAGCCTTGACACGAACACCGGGGAGCTGTTTTTT. As protein: CASSLDTNTGELFF.

The V gene is TRBV5-1, the J gene TRBJ1-1, with D perhaps matching TRBD1 (6 bases). Germline CDR1 SGHRS, CDR2 YFSETQ. CDR3 size: 15 residues. Trimming cost V 0 bases and J 2 bases, with 11 bases left between them. Here the CDR3 DNA reads TGCGCCAGCAGCTTGGGGGGCAGGGGTAACACTGAAGCTTTCTTT. This codes for CASSLGGRGNTEAFF.

This sequence joins TRBV5-1 and TRBJ2-7; 7 nucleotides agree with TRBD1. Germline lookup yields CDR1 SGHRS and CDR2 YFSETQ. Trimming removed 4 bases from V and 0 bases from J; junction bases left unmatched: 4. This CDR3 comprises 14 residues. The CDR3 loop is CASSRTGDSYEQYF. The DNA of the CDR3 is TGCGCCAGCAGCCGTACAGGGGACTCCTACGAGCAGTACTTC.

The chain combines TRBV5-6 with TRBJ1-1, with 9 bases matching TRBD1. The junction had 12 bases not matched to a gene; V was cut back by 4 bases and J by 5 bases. CDR3 length: 16 residues. Per the germline V gene, CDR1 is SGHDT and CDR2 is YYEEEE. CDR3 DNA sequence: TGTGCCAGCAGCCTCGGGACAGGGAGGGGGAATACTGAAGCTTTCTTT. It specifies CASSLGTGRGNTEAFF.

By share, this clone ranks as medium-sized. The chain is built from TRBV7-2 and TRBJ2-2; 7 nucleotides agree with TRBD1. In germline, CDR1 is SGHTA, CDR2 FQGNSA. This CDR3 spans 19 amino acids. V dropped 2 bases and J dropped 0; count of bases not matched to a gene: 12. The DNA of the CDR3 is TGTGCCAGCAGCTTACGTAAGGGACAGTTTCTTTCGAACACCGGGGAGCTGTTTTTT. Translating gives CASSLRKGQFLSNTGELFF.

Only a few counts were recorded for this clone. V and J are TRBV6-6 and TRBJ1-2; TRBD1 matches 9 bases. The length of the CDR3 is 15 residues. Per germline, CDR1 MNHNY and CDR2 SVGAGI (reference sequence). J was trimmed by 4 bases and V by 6 bases; bases with no gene match: 9. The CDR3 nucleotides are TGTGCCAGCAGCCCTTACTCGACAGGGGGCTATGGCTACACCTTC. Encoded protein: CASSPYSTGGYGYTF.